Listed below are T cell receptor beta chains from one sample, sequenced in a study of T cells after yellow fever vaccination. TCRdb analysed the 5' RACE reads with MiXCR anew, one entry per CDR3 protein. The sample consists of fewer than 350,000 distinct CDR3 sequences, 3.6% of them appearing once. The sequencing here drew on PBMCs, taken on the day of the yellow fever booster vaccination. Source of these receptors: a man aged 18 to 35 who received the YFV17D yellow fever vaccine. The CDR3 runs from the conserved cysteine through the conserved F or W. A D gene is named only where the DNA matches it firmly. Clone size, where shown, is once, few, many, or a class for clones that have expanded.

d_gene	v_gene	j_gene	abundance	CDR3nt	CDR3aa
TRBD1	TRBV29-1	TRBJ1-1	few	TGCAGCGTTCTCCGGGACAGAGGAATTGGTGAAGCTTTCTTT	CSVLRDRGIGEAFF
.	TRBV5-6	TRBJ2-3	.	TGTGCCAGCAGCGGGGCCCAAAGAGCAGATACGCAGTATTTT	CASSGAQRADTQYF
TRBD1	TRBV14	TRBJ2-3	.	TGTGCCAGCAGCTCAGGGGGCCCGGCAGATACGCAGTATTTT	CASSSGGPADTQYF
TRBD2	TRBV27	TRBJ2-1	.	TGTGCCAGCAGTTTTAGCGGGCGGTACAATGAGCAGTTCTTC	CASSFSGRYNEQFF
.	TRBV7-2	TRBJ2-5	.	TGTGCCAGCAGCAGAGTCAACCCCCGGGTTTTAGGGACCCAGTACTTC	CASSRVNPRVLGTQYF
TRBD2	TRBV7-2	TRBJ2-7	few	TGTGCCAGCAGCCGCTTTCTAGCGGGGGCCTACGAGCAGTACTTC	CASSRFLAGAYEQYF
.	TRBV4-2	TRBJ2-2	many	TGTGCCAGCAGCCAAGATACCGGGGAGCTGTTTTTT	CASSQDTGELFF
.	TRBV24-1	TRBJ2-3	many	TGTGCCACCAGTGATTCAGGGTATGATACGCAGTATTTT	CATSDSGYDTQYF
.	TRBV30	TRBJ2-5	few	TGTGCCTGGAGTGTGGGTCGCTCGGAGACCCAGTACTTC	CAWSVGRSETQYF
TRBD2	TRBV10-3	TRBJ2-2	.	TGTGCCATCAGTGGGCGGGAGACTGGCACCGGGGAGCTGTTTTTT	CAISGRETGTGELFF
.	TRBV25-1	TRBJ1-6	.	TGTGCCAGCAGTCGGCTGGGAGGTAATTCACCCCTCCACTTT	CASSRLGGNSPLHF
.	TRBV5-1	TRBJ2-2	many	TGCGCCAGCAGCTTGGCAACGGGGACCGGGGAGCTGTTTTTT	CASSLATGTGELFF
.	TRBV19	TRBJ1-1	few	TGTGCCAGTTCAGGGCTGAACACTGAAGCTTTCTTT	CASSGLNTEAFF
.	TRBV30	TRBJ2-7	many	TGTGCCTGGAGTTCGGGCGGTTCCTACGAGCAGTACTTC	CAWSSGGSYEQYF
.	TRBV29-1	TRBJ2-2	many	TGCAGCGTTGAAGATTGGAGGGACACCGGGGAGCTGTTTTTT	CSVEDWRDTGELFF
TRBD1	TRBV5-1	TRBJ2-7	many	TGCGCCAGCAGACAGGGGGGTAACGAGCAGTACTTC	CASRQGGNEQYF
TRBD1	TRBV7-2	TRBJ1-1	.	TGTGCCAGCAGCTTAATAGGGGGCGGCACTGAAGCTTTCTTT	CASSLIGGGTEAFF
TRBD1	TRBV5-1	TRBJ2-5	many	TGCGCCAGCAGCTTGGCACAGGGGCTGGAGACCCAGTACTTC	CASSLAQGLETQYF
TRBD1	TRBV29-1	TRBJ1-2	few	TGCAGCGTCCGGACAGGGGTGAAGAGTTATGGCTACACCTTC	CSVRTGVKSYGYTF
.	TRBV5-1	TRBJ1-1	.	TGCGCCAGCAGCCCGGGTATACAAATTAAGAACACTGAAGCTTTCTTT	CASSPGIQIKNTEAFF
.	TRBV20-1	TRBJ1-1	many	TGCAGTGACGGTGGACGGTCCAACACTGAAGCTTTCTTT	CSDGGRSNTEAFF
.	TRBV7-2	TRBJ1-5	many	TGTGCCAGCAGCTTGGGCCAGGGTCAGCCCCAGCATTTT	CASSLGQGQPQHF
.	TRBV6-6	TRBJ2-2	.	TGTGCCAGCAGTTACCAGGGCAGGGTCACCGGGGAGCTGTTTTTT	CASSYQGRVTGELFF